This T cell receptor (beta chain) was sequenced during a study of blood T cell repertoires in COVID-19. Background on the study: Sources were T cells, B-cell-depleted T cells, or PBMCs; the material itself was cDNA or gDNA.

The CDR3 consists of 16 residues. V lost 2 bases, J lost 2 bases, and 14 bases lay in between. Looked up from germline, CDR1 is LGHDT and CDR2 is YNNKEL (reference sequence). Authors' processing steps: The assay estimated nucleated cells by amplifying reference gene primers. Profiled with immunoSEQ multiplex PCR; TCRdb holds only in-frame clones, not every one. That table is the source of V, J and clone size, and D and trimming were worked out from the DNA. This sample has under 500,000 clones; approximately 90% occur once, and the top ten carry approximately 4.3%. This clone came up a few times. This TCR was recovered from a woman under 40 with acute or convalescent COVID-19. The sample taken for sequencing was peripheral blood. V usage is TRBV3-1 (or the pseudogene TRBV3-2) and J usage is TRBJ2-3; D may be TRBD2 (7 bases). CDR3 amino acids: CASSQRGGGLTDTQYF. The CDR3, as DNA: TGTGCCAGCAGCCAAAGAGGGGGGGGGCTCACAGATACGCAGTATTTT.